The 16 T cell receptor beta chains below were found in one sample sequenced in a study of cytomegalovirus exposure and HLA in healthy donors. It was with 60 Vbeta and 13 Jbeta primers that the PCR ran. Sequencing used immunoSEQ multiplex PCR; TCRdb keeps in-frame clones, though not all of them. Of roughly 290,000 clones in the sample, roughly 89% were seen once. The sequenced sample consisted of PBMCs. These receptors were collected from a woman aged 18-29 years in good health and CMV-seronegative.

J is TRBJ1-6 and V is TRBV15; D might be TRBD1 (6 bases). The V end was cut by 5 bases, the J end by 8 bases, with 13 bases between. The germline gives CDR1 LNHNV, CDR2 YYDKDF (reference sequence). CDR3 length: 14 residues. CDR3 bases: TGTGCCACCAGCCCCCGCGGGGGGCATTCACCCCTCCACTTT. This encodes CATSPRGGHSPLHF.

The chain combines TRBV11-2 with TRBJ2-5, with TRBD2 matching over 8 bases. V gave up 1 base and J gave up 5 bases; unmatched junction bases: 9. The CDR3 is 16 residues long. CDR1 and CDR2 (germline): SGHAT, FQNNGV. CDR3 sequence: CASSLGGGGNAETQYF. In DNA, the CDR3 is TGTGCCAGCAGCTTAGGAGGCGGGGGGAACGCGGAGACCCAGTACTTC.

CDR3 amino acids: CASNGGEYGYTF. The CDR3 DNA follows: TGTGCCAGCAACGGCGGGGAATATGGCTACACCTTC. The genes are TRBV9 and TRBJ1-2; D gene unclear. The CDR3 contains 12 residues. V was cut by 6 bases and J by 5 bases, with 11 bases left in between. CDR1 and CDR2 from the germline V gene are SGDLS and YYNGEE.

This chain uses TRBV27 with TRBJ2-7, with 12 positions matching TRBD2. CDR1 is MNHEY, CDR2 SMNVEV, per germline (reference sequence). This CDR3 spans 15 amino acids. V trimming: 6 bases; J trimming: 4 bases; junction bases outside the gene matches: 7. CDR3 in amino acids: CASRSGLAGLYEQYF. The CDR3 nucleotides read TGTGCCAGCAGATCAGGACTAGCGGGGCTATACGAGCAGTACTTC.

The rearrangement links TRBV6-5 to TRBJ1-4; D not resolved. Trimming cost V 0 bases and J 8 bases, with 13 bases left between them. Germline V gene lookup returns CDR1 MNHEY and CDR2 SVGAGI. There are 15 residues in the CDR3. The CDR3 loop is CASSYSEGSTEKLFF. In nucleotides, the CDR3 is TGTGCCAGCAGTTACTCTGAAGGGAGCACCGAAAAACTGTTTTTT.

The chain is built from TRBV13 and TRBJ2-5; D is perhaps TRBD2 (5 bases). V was clipped by 4 bases and J by 5 bases, with 17 bases between them. The CDR3 totals 15 residues. The V gene's germline CDR1 is PRHDT and CDR2 FYEKMQ (reference sequence). The chain's CDR3 is CASSSRERAGETQYF. The DNA of the CDR3 is TGTGCCAGCAGCTCCCGGGAAAGGGCCGGGGAGACCCAGTACTTC. The variable domain in full, with the rest retrieved from reference TRBV13 and TRBJ2-5, is AAGVIQSPRHLIKEKRETATLKCYPIPRHDTVYWYQQGPGQDPQFLISFYEKMQSDKGSIPDRFSAQQFSDYHSELNMSSLELGDSALYFCASSSRERAGETQYFGPGTRLLVL.

The chain uses TRBV13 and TRBJ2-7, with TRBD2 as a possible D gene (6 bases). Between the trimmed V and J ends, which lost 0 bases and 2 bases, there was a span of 11 bases. Germline V lookup: CDR1 PRHDT, CDR2 FYEKMQ (reference sequence). The CDR3 consists of 15 residues. The CDR3 region is CASSLGSTGAYEQYF. The DNA of the CDR3 is TGTGCCAGCAGCTTAGGTTCTACGGGAGCCTACGAGCAGTACTTC.

The chain is built from TRBV6-5 and TRBJ2-5; 10 nucleotides align to TRBD2. Trimming took 6 bases from V and 2 from J; bases not matched to a gene: 6. CDR1 is MNHEY and CDR2 is SVGAGI in the germline V gene. This CDR3 has 15 amino acids. In DNA form, the CDR3 reads TGTGCCAGCAGCGATAGCGGGGGGCCGCAAGAGACCCAGTACTTC. Translating it yields CASSDSGGPQETQYF.

The V call is TRBV29-1, the J call TRBJ1-4; D is unclear. Germline V CDR1 and CDR2: SQVTM, ANQGSEA. Trimming removed 6 bases from V and 6 bases from J, with 11 bases in between. This CDR3 spans 12 amino acids. This CDR3 is CSVSAGDEKLFF. Here the CDR3 DNA reads TGCAGCGTGTCGGCAGGTGATGAAAAACTGTTTTTT.

V gene TRBV28 combines with J gene TRBJ2-3; 11 nucleotides align to TRBD2. J gave up 2 bases and V 7 bases, and 17 bases lay outside the gene matches. The CDR3 contains 19 residues. Germline-derived CDR1 and CDR2 are MDHEN and SYDVKM. CDR3 in amino acids: CASTSPGLAGGYHTDTQYF. In DNA form, the CDR3 reads TGTGCCAGCACCTCCCCAGGGCTAGCGGGGGGATACCACACAGATACGCAGTATTTT.

This chain joins TRBV6-5 and TRBJ1-1; 8 nucleotides align to TRBD1. Trimming at V came to 4 bases and at J to 4 bases, leaving 8 bases not matched to a gene. Germline lookup yields CDR1 MNHEY and CDR2 SVGAGI. CDR3 length: 15 residues. CDR3 DNA: TGTGCCAGCAGTTCCCCGACAGGGGCGATCACTGAAGCTTTCTTT. Protein product: CASSSPTGAITEAFF.

This clone was detected only once. The chain uses TRBV2 and TRBJ2-5; tentatively, D is TRBD1 (6 bases). The V end was cut by 6 bases, the J end by 4 bases, with 15 bases between. This CDR3 is 14 amino acids long. Germline V gene lookup returns CDR1 SNHLY and CDR2 FYNNEI. CDR3 protein: CASRDTGFRETQYF. The CDR3 DNA is TGTGCCAGCAGGGATACAGGGTTTCGAGAGACCCAGTACTTC. Full variable domain (missing parts from reference TRBV2 and TRBJ2-5): EPEVTQTPSHQVTQMGQEVILRCVPISNHLYFYWYRQILGQKVEFLVSFYNNEISEKSEIFDDQFSVERPDGSNFTLKIRSTKLEDSAMYFCASRDTGFRETQYFGPGTRLLVL.

The chain joins TRBV27 to TRBJ2-7; 10 bases agree with TRBD2. J was trimmed by 3 bases and V by 3 bases; bases with no gene match: 5. The CDR3 runs to 15 residues. The germline V gene encodes CDR1 MNHEY and CDR2 SMNVEV (reference sequence). The CDR3 here is CASSFTSGDYYEQYF. The CDR3 nucleotides are TGTGCCAGCAGTTTCACTAGCGGGGATTACTACGAGCAGTACTTC.

The chain has TRBV5-1 and TRBJ2-7, with D possibly TRBD1 on 5 matching bases. The length of the CDR3 is 14 residues. Germline V CDR1 and CDR2: SGHRS, YFSETQ. Trimming removed 6 bases at V and 5 bases at J, with 18 bases between. CDR3 nucleotide sequence: TGCGCCAGCAAAGTCTTCTCAGGACACGACGAGCAGTACTTC. Residues: CASKVFSGHDEQYF.

Details on this clone: Other DNA sequences in this specimen translate into the identical CDR3. The CDR3 sequence is CASSRGQSSYNEQFF. The DNA for the CDR3 is TGTGCCAGCAGCCGGGGACAGAGCTCCTACAATGAGCAGTTCTTC. The rearrangement links TRBV5-8 to TRBJ2-1; 7 bases line up with TRBD1. The CDR3 sequence is 15 residues long. Trimming removed 4 bases from V and 0 bases from J; junction bases left unmatched: 4. Per germline, CDR1 SGHTS and CDR2 YDEGEE.

The chain carries TRBV14 and TRBJ1-5; unclear D gene. Germline values: CDR1 SGHDN, CDR2 FVKESK. This CDR3 is 13 amino acids long. The V end lost 3 bases, the J end lost 6 bases, and 9 bases lay between the germline ends. CDR3 nucleotides: TGTGCCAGCAGCCAGGTACTCGGTCAGCCCCAGCATTTT. Translating gives CASSQVLGQPQHF.